The rows below give T cell receptor beta chains drawn from one sample of a study of T cell responses to AZD1222 COVID-19 vaccine. Here immunoSEQ multiplex PCR was the method, and the copy in TCRdb shows in-frame clones only, minus some. The sample has around 120,000 clones, approximately 94% seen once; the top ten hold 5%. The sample was peripheral blood, taken 28 days after the second AZD1222 dose. These receptors were obtained from an adult who received the AZD1222 COVID-19 vaccine. Each CDR3 is given without its conserved first and last residue.

SVSLGTGSTEAF TRBV29-1
ASSLGLAGGSKF TRBV7-2
ASSPDENQPQH TRBV18
AWRGVGEQGPQH TRBV30
ASSSGGGKEQF TRBV12-3/TRBV12-4
ASRGSTDTQY TRBV6-5
ASSLDSRGVGNEQF TRBV5-1
ASSLTGLMNTEAF TRBV2
SASSAGKDGYT TRBV20-1
SVEGPGKDYEQY TRBV29-1
ASCSRARYNSPLH TRBV5-1
ASSIVGGRTDTQY TRBV19
ASSGRLAGGRETQY TRBV10-2
ATSRDPGEGYT TRBV15
ASSFTRWELNTGELF TRBV7-6